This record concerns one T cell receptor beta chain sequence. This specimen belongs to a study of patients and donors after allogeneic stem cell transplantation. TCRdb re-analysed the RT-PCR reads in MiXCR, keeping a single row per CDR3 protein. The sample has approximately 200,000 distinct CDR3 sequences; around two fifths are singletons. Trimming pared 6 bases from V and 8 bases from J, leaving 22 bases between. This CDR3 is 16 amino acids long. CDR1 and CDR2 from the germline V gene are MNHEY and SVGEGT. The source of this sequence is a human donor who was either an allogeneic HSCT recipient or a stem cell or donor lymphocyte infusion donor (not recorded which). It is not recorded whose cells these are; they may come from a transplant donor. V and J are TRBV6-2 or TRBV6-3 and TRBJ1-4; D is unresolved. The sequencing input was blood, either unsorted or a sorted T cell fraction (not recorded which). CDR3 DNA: TGTGCCAGCAGCCTTCCGGGAACCACGTCGGGGGAAAAACTGTTTTTT. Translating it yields CASSLPGTTSGEKLFF.